This record looks at one T cell receptor (beta chain) sequence and its context. The patients had localized lung adenocarcinoma, a non-small cell subtype. The sample originates from a study of CD4 and CD8 cells across lung adenocarcinoma regions. CDR3 length: 17 residues. Germline V gene data show CDR1 as MNHEY and CDR2 as SVGAGI. V gave up 2 bases and J gave up 6 bases; unmatched junction bases: 8. TCRdb fed the PCR reads into MiXCR, producing one record per CDR3 protein. The sample has roughly 7,600 distinct CDR3 sequences, approximately 51% seen once. Material for sequencing was CD8+ T cells from the center of a lung tumor. The receptor was derived from a male donor with lung adenocarcinoma. The CD4 and CD8 labels of this study may be unreliable. The rearrangement joins TRBV6-5 to TRBJ2-3; TRBD2 matches at 13 bases. CDR3 loop: CASSYTKLAGGQDTQYF. The CDR3 DNA sequence: TGTGCCAGCAGTTACACCAAACTAGCGGGAGGGCAGGATACGCAGTATTTT.